This T cell receptor (beta chain) was recorded in a study of OX40 agonist ivuxolimab in advanced cancers. Background on the study: Three patients showed partial responses: one hepatocellular carcinoma and two cutaneous melanoma cases.

The V end lost 3 bases, the J end lost 5 bases, and 8 bases lay between the germline ends. CDR1 is SGHAT, CDR2 FQNNGV, per germline. This CDR3 has 14 residues. TCRdb's table, derived via immunoSEQ multiplex PCR, lists solely in-frame clones and lacks some. The table shows roughly 75,000 clones, with approximately 89% occurring only once. The genes are TRBV11-2 and TRBJ1-6; perhaps TRBD1 as D (5 bases). Sample: CD4+ or CD8+ T cells sorted from blood, taken in a trial of the OX40 agonist ivuxolimab. The TCR comes from an adult with an advanced solid tumor such as melanoma, head and neck, liver or kidney cancer. The CDR3 here is CASSFSGDNSPLHF. CDR3 DNA: TGTGCCAGCAGCTTCTCGGGGGATAATTCACCCCTCCACTTT.